Shown below are 8 T cell receptor beta chains from a single sample sequenced in a study of blood T cell repertoires in COVID-19. Profiling relied on immunoSEQ multiplex PCR, and the TCRdb table lists in-frame clones only, not all of them. The data show approximately 170,000 clones, around 89% seen once. Material for sequencing was peripheral blood. All receptors derive from a man aged 18 to 29 who had recovered from COVID-19.

The V call is TRBV7-2, the J call TRBJ2-7; D might be TRBD2 (5 bases). Deletions cut 6 bases from V and 0 bases from J, with 12 bases between. Germline lookup yields CDR1 SGHTA and CDR2 FQGNSA. CDR3 length: 14 amino acids. The CDR3 sequence is CASSPGISSYEQYF. CDR3 DNA sequence: TGTGCCAGCAGTCCCGGGATTTCCTCCTACGAGCAGTACTTC.

The chain carries TRBV10-3 and TRBJ2-2, with TRBD2 matching over 7 bases. V dropped 8 bases and J dropped 7; count of bases not matched to a gene: 13. Germline assignment: CDR1 ENHRY and CDR2 SYGVKD. The length of the CDR3 is 15 residues. The CDR3 region has the DNA TGTGCCATCGACGATCCGGGACTACCCAGCGGGGAGCTGTTTTTT. It is translated as CAIDDPGLPSGELFF.

The rearrangement uses TRBV9 and TRBJ2-7; a possible D gene is TRBD2 (6 bases). V was clipped by 0 bases and J by 5 bases, with 12 bases between them. Germline assignment: CDR1 SGDLS and CDR2 YYNGEE. CDR3 length equals 14 residues. CDR3 protein: CASSVGLGAHEQYF. For the CDR3, the DNA is TGTGCCAGCAGCGTAGGACTAGGTGCCCACGAGCAGTACTTC.

The rearrangement joins TRBV4-3 to TRBJ2-1, with 10 nucleotides matching TRBD2. The V and J ends lost 1 base and 8 bases, in that order; junction bases with no gene match: 5. Germline V gene lookup returns CDR1 LGHNA and CDR2 YSLEER. The CDR3 spans 15 residues. For the CDR3, the DNA is TGCGCCAGCAGCCAAGTAACTAGCGGGATTCATGAGCAGTTCTTC. As protein: CASSQVTSGIHEQFF.

The chain has TRBV5-6 and TRBJ1-2, with 9 bases lining up with TRBD1. This CDR3 region has 16 residues. Germline V gene data show CDR1 as SGHDT and CDR2 as YYEEEE. V trimming: 1 base; J trimming: 8 bases; junction bases outside the gene matches: 12. The CDR3 DNA reads as TGTGCCAGCAGCTTGAGTAGACAGGGGGATTATGGCGGCTACACCTTC. It encodes CASSLSRQGDYGGYTF.

The rearrangement joins TRBV30 to TRBJ2-7; D uncertain. This CDR3 comprises 11 residues. V lost 4 bases and J lost 2, with 6 bases in between. The germline V gene encodes CDR1 GTSNPN and CDR2 SVGIG (reference sequence). For the CDR3, the DNA is TGTGCCTGGAAACAGACCTACGAGCAGTACTTC. This gives the protein CAWKQTYEQYF.

This clone has just one count. The genes are TRBV13 and TRBJ2-7, with 7 nucleotides matching TRBD2. Germline V gives CDR1 PRHDT, CDR2 FYEKMQ (reference sequence). Unmatched junction bases numbered 1, after V lost 2 bases and J lost 0 bases. The CDR3 is 14 amino acids. CDR3 sequence: CASSLLADSYEQYF. CDR3 DNA: TGTGCCAGCAGCTTACTAGCGGACTCCTACGAGCAGTACTTC.

The V and J genes are TRBV5-1 and TRBJ2-2, with TRBD1 as a possible D gene (6 bases). The CDR3 runs to 14 residues. Trimming removed 7 bases at V and 7 bases at J, with 17 bases between. Germline V gives CDR1 SGHRS, CDR2 YFSETQ. CDR3 coding DNA: TGCGCCAGCGGGGGCAGGGATCGGAACGGGGAGCTGTTTTTT. The encoded protein is CASGGRDRNGELFF.